This T cell receptor beta chain was documented in a study of blood T cell repertoires in COVID-19. Study background: COVID-19 samples from acute and convalescent phases originated in the United States, Italy and Spain.

A COVID-19 case was met by exposed participants within 2 weeks before study entry. This CDR3 region has 15 residues. Germline V gives CDR1 LNHDA, CDR2 SQIVND (reference sequence). With 7 bases removed from V and 0 bases from J, the gap between germline ends came to 13 bases. The protocol was immunoSEQ multiplex PCR, while the TCRdb copy is restricted to in-frame clones and leaves out a portion. The sample includes 130,000 to 150,000 clones, 84% seen only once; the top ten take roughly 5.5%. The receptor was derived from a woman in her 50s who had been exposed to COVID-19. The sequencing input was PBMCs or T cells enriched from blood (not recorded which). The chain employs TRBV19 and TRBJ1-5; no clear D gene. The CDR3 DNA reads TGTGCCAGTAAACCGATTACTCATAGCAATCAGCCCCAGCATTTT. This gives the protein CASKPITHSNQPQHF.